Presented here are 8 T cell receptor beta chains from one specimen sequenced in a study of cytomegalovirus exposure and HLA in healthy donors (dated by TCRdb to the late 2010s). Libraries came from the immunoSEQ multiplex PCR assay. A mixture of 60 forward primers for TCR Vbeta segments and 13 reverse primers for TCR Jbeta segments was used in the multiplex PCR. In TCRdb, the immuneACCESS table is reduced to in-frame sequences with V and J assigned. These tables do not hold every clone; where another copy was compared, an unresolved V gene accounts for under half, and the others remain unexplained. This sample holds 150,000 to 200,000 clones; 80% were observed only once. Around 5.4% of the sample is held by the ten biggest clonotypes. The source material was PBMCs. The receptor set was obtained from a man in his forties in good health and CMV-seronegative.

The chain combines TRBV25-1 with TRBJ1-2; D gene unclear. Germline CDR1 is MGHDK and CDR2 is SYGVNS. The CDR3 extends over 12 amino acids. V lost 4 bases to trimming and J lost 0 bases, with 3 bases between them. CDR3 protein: CASSAANYGYTF. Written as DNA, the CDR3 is TGTGCCAGCAGTGCTGCTAACTATGGCTACACCTTC.

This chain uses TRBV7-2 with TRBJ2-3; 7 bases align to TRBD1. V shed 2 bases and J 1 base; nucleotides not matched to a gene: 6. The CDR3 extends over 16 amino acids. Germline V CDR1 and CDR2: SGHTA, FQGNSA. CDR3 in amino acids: CASSLIVGGGTDTQYF. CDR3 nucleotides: TGTGCCAGCAGCTTAATCGTAGGGGGCGGCACAGATACGCAGTATTTT.

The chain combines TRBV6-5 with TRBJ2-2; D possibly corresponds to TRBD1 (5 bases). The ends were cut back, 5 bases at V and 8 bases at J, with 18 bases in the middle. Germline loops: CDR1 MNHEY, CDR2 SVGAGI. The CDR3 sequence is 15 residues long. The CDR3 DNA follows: TGTGCCAGCAGTACCGTAAGACAGATTAAGGGGGAGCTGTTTTTT. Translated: CASSTVRQIKGELFF.

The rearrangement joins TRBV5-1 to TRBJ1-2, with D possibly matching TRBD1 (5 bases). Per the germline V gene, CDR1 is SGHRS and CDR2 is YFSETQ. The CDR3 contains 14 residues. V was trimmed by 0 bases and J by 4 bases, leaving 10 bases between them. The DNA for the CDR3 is TGCGCCAGCAGCTTGGGAGGACAAAGCTATGGCTACACCTTC. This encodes CASSLGGQSYGYTF.

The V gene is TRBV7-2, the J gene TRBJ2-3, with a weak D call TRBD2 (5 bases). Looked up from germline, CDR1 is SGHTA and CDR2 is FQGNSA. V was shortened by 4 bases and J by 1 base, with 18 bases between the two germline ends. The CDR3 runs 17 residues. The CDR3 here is CASSSVPLAVGTDTQYF. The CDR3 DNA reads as TGTGCCAGCAGCTCAGTCCCCCTAGCAGTTGGCACAGATACGCAGTATTTT.

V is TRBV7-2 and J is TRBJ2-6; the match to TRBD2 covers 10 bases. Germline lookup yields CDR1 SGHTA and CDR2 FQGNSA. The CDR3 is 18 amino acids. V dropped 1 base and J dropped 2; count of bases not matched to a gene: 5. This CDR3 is CASSLGGAGGAGANVLTF. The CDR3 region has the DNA TGTGCCAGCAGCTTAGGAGGAGCGGGAGGGGCTGGGGCCAACGTCCTGACTTTC.

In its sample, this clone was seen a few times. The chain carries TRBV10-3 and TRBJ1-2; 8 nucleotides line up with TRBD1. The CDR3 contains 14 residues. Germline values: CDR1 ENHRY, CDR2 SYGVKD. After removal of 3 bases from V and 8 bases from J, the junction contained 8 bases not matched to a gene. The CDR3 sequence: CAISDIGQGLGYTF. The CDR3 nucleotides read TGTGCCATCAGTGACATTGGACAGGGTCTCGGCTACACCTTC.

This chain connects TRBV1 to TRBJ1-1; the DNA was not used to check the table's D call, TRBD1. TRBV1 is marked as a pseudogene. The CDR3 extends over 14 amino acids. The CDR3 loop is CTSSPRDTNTEAFF. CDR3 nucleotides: TGCACCAGCAGCCCCCGGGACACTAACACTGAAGCTTTCTTT.